Listed below are T cell receptor beta chains from one sample, sequenced in a study of T cell repertoires in cytomegalovirus infection. Via MiXCR, TCRdb re-called the reads, giving one row per CDR3 protein. The sample holds about 310,000 distinct CDR3 sequences, more than 20% seen once. The antigens these receptors bind are not known. Specimen: cultured PBMCs, collected from culture after CMV antigen stimulation. These receptors all come from a human donor in good health (CMV status not recorded). Some clones in this sample may be carry-over from other donors' samples. Each CDR3 is given with its conserved first and last residue. D genes are given only for firm matches. Rows give clone size only sometimes, using once, few, many, or a class for an expanded clone.

clone size: many
V gene: TRBV7-9
D gene: NA
J gene: TRBJ2-5
CDR3 protein: CASSLAGGFTETQYF
CDR3 DNA: TGTGCCAGCAGCTTAGCGGGTGGATTCACAGAGACCCAGTACTTC

clone size: many
V gene: TRBV6-1
D gene: TRBD1
J gene: TRBJ2-7
CDR3 protein: CASRDRGSGGYEQYF
CDR3 DNA: TGTGCCAGCCGGGACAGGGGTTCTGGGGGCTACGAGCAGTACTTC

clone size: NA
V gene: TRBV20-1
D gene: TRBD2
J gene: TRBJ2-1
CDR3 protein: CSAGLAGGRNYNEQFF
CDR3 DNA: TGCAGTGCTGGACTAGCGGGAGGGCGAAACTACAATGAGCAGTTCTTC

clone size: many
V gene: TRBV7-3
D gene: TRBD2
J gene: TRBJ2-3
CDR3 protein: CASSSLAGATDTQYF
CDR3 DNA: TGTGCCAGCAGCTCTTTAGCGGGAGCCACAGATACGCAGTATTTT

clone size: many
V gene: TRBV7-2
D gene: NA
J gene: TRBJ1-2
CDR3 protein: CASSLDFTGLNYGYTF
CDR3 DNA: TGTGCCAGCAGCTTAGATTTTACAGGGTTGAACTATGGCTACACCTTC

clone size: few
V gene: TRBV11-2
D gene: TRBD2
J gene: TRBJ2-1
CDR3 protein: CASSQPLPGGPSGPFF
CDR3 DNA: TGTGCCAGCAGCCAACCTCTGCCGGGAGGGCCCTCTGGTCCGTTCTTC

clone size: few
V gene: TRBV7-2
D gene: NA
J gene: TRBJ1-1
CDR3 protein: CASSLDPVRARMNTEAFF
CDR3 DNA: TGTGCCAGCAGCTTAGACCCAGTCCGGGCGAGAATGAACACTGAAGCTTTCTTT

clone size: many
V gene: TRBV7-9
D gene: TRBD2
J gene: TRBJ2-3
CDR3 protein: CASSLPTTSGSTDTQYF
CDR3 DNA: TGTGCCAGCAGCTTACCAACAACTAGCGGTTCCACAGATACGCAGTATTTT

clone size: NA
V gene: TRBV30
D gene: TRBD1
J gene: TRBJ2-7
CDR3 protein: CAWSGTALSYEQYF
CDR3 DNA: TGTGCCTGGAGCGGGACAGCACTCTCCTACGAGCAGTACTTC

clone size: NA
V gene: TRBV20-1
D gene: TRBD2
J gene: TRBJ2-7
CDR3 protein: CSASAGGPYEQYF
CDR3 DNA: TGCAGTGCTAGTGCGGGAGGGCCCTACGAGCAGTACTTC

clone size: many
V gene: TRBV7-6
D gene: NA
J gene: TRBJ2-1
CDR3 protein: CASSLEVNEQFF
CDR3 DNA: TGTGCCAGCAGCTTAGAAGTAAATGAGCAGTTCTTC

clone size: few
V gene: TRBV20-1
D gene: TRBD2
J gene: TRBJ2-1
CDR3 protein: CSAETGLAGGIPEQFF
CDR3 DNA: TGCAGTGCAGAGACGGGACTAGCGGGTGGTATCCCCGAGCAGTTCTTC

clone size: NA
V gene: TRBV5-4
D gene: TRBD1
J gene: TRBJ2-7
CDR3 protein: CASSPGQRNEQYF
CDR3 DNA: TGTGCCAGCAGCCCGGGACAGCGGAACGAGCAGTACTTC